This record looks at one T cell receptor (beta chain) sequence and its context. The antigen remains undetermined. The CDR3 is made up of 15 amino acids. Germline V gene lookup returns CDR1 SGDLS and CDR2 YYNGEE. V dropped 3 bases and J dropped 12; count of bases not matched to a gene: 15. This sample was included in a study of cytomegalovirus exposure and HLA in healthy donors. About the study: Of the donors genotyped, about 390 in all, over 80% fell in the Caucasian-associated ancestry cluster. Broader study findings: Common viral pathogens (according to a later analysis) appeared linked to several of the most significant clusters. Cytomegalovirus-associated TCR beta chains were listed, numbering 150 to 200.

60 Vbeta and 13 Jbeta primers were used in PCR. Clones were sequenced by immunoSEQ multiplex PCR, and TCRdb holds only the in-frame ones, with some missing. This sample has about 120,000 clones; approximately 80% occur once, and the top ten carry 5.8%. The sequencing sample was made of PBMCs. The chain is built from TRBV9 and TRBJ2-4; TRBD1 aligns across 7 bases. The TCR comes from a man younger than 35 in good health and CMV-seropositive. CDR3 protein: CASSARQGRLDSQYF. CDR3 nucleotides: TGTGCCAGCAGCGCCCGACAGGGCAGGCTGGACAGTCAGTACTTC. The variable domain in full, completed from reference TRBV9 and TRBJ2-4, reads DSGVTQTPKHLITATGQRVTLRCSPRSGDLSVYWYQQSLDQGLQFLIQYYNGEERAKGNILERFSAQQFPDLHSELNLSSLELGDSALYFCASSARQGRLDSQYFGAGTRLSVL.